The clone carrying this T cell receptor (beta chain) was seen once. What it recognizes is unknown. This related bone marrow graft donor gave peripheral blood on the day of marrow donation. Libraries were prepared by immunoSEQ multiplex PCR; TCRdb keeps only in-frame clonotypes and omits some of them. The top ten hold roughly 9.1% of the sample, which has roughly 18,000 clones, roughly 83% seen once. The sample comes from a study of T cells after posttransplantation cyclophosphamide. Study-wide results and limits: Donor-recipient repertoire similarity was low at 1-2 months, rising over year one. After PTCy, TRB diversity resembled that of CNI/methotrexate controls. Skin or GI-infiltrating T cells shared few TRB sequences with blood.

Sequencing was done on a sample of memory CD4+ T cells sorted from blood. This sequence originates from a man aged 30 to 45 in good health and a related stem cell transplant donor.

This chain's CDR3 is CASSPRDRGLGTQYF. The CDR3 DNA reads as TGCGCCAGCAGCCCCCGGGACAGGGGGCTGGGTACGCAGTATTTT. V usage is TRBV5-1 and J usage is TRBJ2-3; TRBD1 agrees at 12 bases. Germline V gene lookup returns CDR1 SGHRS and CDR2 YFSETQ. The CDR3 has 15 residues. The junction had 8 bases not matched to a gene; V was cut back by 4 bases and J by 8 bases.